A single sample gave rise to the 14 T cell receptor beta chains below, sequenced in a study of control samples from healthy donors and cancer patients (dated by TCRdb to about 2020). The library was made by the immunoSEQ multiplex PCR assay. As stored in TCRdb, this immuneACCESS dataset retains in-frame rearrangements with V and J assigned. A fraction of the clones does not appear; measured against another copy, unresolved V genes explain less than half of the discrepancy, and the remainder lacks a known reason. The sample yields around 140,000 clones; around nine tenths were counted once. Roughly 6% of the sample is in the top ten clones. The sample was blood. The receptors here all came from a man aged 18 to 30 in good health.

This clone has a single count. This chain connects TRBV11-1 to TRBJ1-2, with D unclear. Germline CDR1 SGHAT, CDR2 FQDESV (reference sequence). This CDR3 region has 12 residues. The V and J ends lost 5 bases and 10 bases respectively, with 14 bases between them. The CDR3 protein is CASSLGRLDYTF. CDR3 nucleotide sequence: TGTGCCAGCAGCCTGGGCCGCCTGGACTACACCTTC.

This chain uses TRBV13 with TRBJ1-1, with D possibly TRBD1 on 5 matching bases. V shed 3 bases and J shed 6 bases, with 11 bases lying between them. The CDR3 totals 13 residues. Germline CDR1 and CDR2: PRHDT and FYEKMQ (reference sequence). CDR3 protein: CASSFGTDAEAFF. The CDR3 region has the DNA TGTGCCAGCAGCTTCGGGACGGACGCTGAAGCTTTCTTT.

The chain combines TRBV5-3 with TRBJ2-3, with D maybe TRBD2 (5 bases). TRBV5-3 is an ORF, with its function uncertain. The CDR3 consists of 12 residues. Trimming shortened V by 7 bases and J by 5 bases, and 11 bases separated the two germline ends. This CDR3 is CARGPEEDTQYF. The DNA for the CDR3 is TGTGCCAGAGGCCCGGAGGAAGATACGCAGTATTTT.

The chain combines TRBV5-4 with TRBJ2-5, with D possibly matching TRBD1 (6 bases). From germline, CDR1 is SGHNT and CDR2 YYREEE (reference sequence). The V and J ends lost 4 bases and 1 base respectively, with 11 bases between them. This CDR3 has 14 residues. The CDR3 nucleotides are TGTGCCAGCAGCCTATCGGACAGCCAAGAGACCCAGTACTTC. It codes for CASSLSDSQETQYF.

This clone was picked up one time. The same CDR3 is also encoded by other DNA sequences in this sample. The V call is TRBV7-9, the J call TRBJ2-1; 9 nucleotides match TRBD2. The trim removed 5 bases at V and 3 bases at J, leaving 2 bases unmatched. The CDR3 is made up of 14 amino acids. Per germline, CDR1 SEHNR and CDR2 FQNEAQ (reference sequence). The CDR3 DNA reads TGTGCCAGCAGCAGTAGCGGGGGCTACAATGAGCAGTTCTTC. This sequence encodes CASSSSGGYNEQFF. The entire variable domain, with the rest obtained from reference TRBV7-9 and TRBJ2-1, is as follows: DTGVSQNPRHKITKRGQNVTFRCDPISEHNRLYWYRQTLGQGPEFLTYFQNEAQLEKSRLLSDRFSAERPKGSFSTLEIQRTEQGDSAMYLCASSSSGGYNEQFFGPGTRLTVL.

The genes are TRBV6-1 and TRBJ2-7, with TRBD1 matching over 10 bases. The ends lost 4 bases at V and 3 bases at J; junction bases unmatched: 9. This CDR3 comprises 16 residues. Germline V gene lookup returns CDR1 MNHNS and CDR2 SASEGT. CDR3 DNA sequence: TGTGCCAGCAGTGGCCTCGGGGACAGGGGAGTCTACGAGCAGTACTTC. Protein product: CASSGLGDRGVYEQYF.

The CDR3 loop reads CASSLRGLTSTDTQYF. The CDR3 nucleotides are TGTGCCAGCAGCTTACGGGGACTTACTAGCACAGATACGCAGTATTTT. The chain uses TRBV5-5 and TRBJ2-3; maybe TRBD2 (6 bases). Per the germline V gene, CDR1 is SGHKS and CDR2 is YYEKEE (reference sequence). V was trimmed by 2 bases and J by 0 bases, leaving 13 bases between them. There are 16 residues in the CDR3.

The chain has TRBV30 and TRBJ1-3; perhaps TRBD1 as D (6 bases). The germline V and J ends were trimmed by 3 bases and 1 base, with 10 bases remaining between them. Germline assignment: CDR1 GTSNPN and CDR2 SVGIG (reference sequence). The CDR3 has 14 residues. The CDR3 spells CAWRHQGSGNTIYF. The CDR3 bases are TGTGCCTGGAGGCATCAGGGGTCTGGAAACACCATATATTTT.

The chain carries TRBV19 and TRBJ2-1; 8 nucleotides match TRBD1. Germline V CDR1 and CDR2: LNHDA, SQIVND (reference sequence). The CDR3 length is 13 residues. With 3 bases clipped from V and 6 bases from J, the junction kept 1 base outside the gene matches. CDR3 protein: CASSIGQGNEQFF. CDR3 coding DNA: TGTGCCAGTAGTATCGGACAGGGCAATGAGCAGTTCTTC.

This chain joins TRBV9 and TRBJ1-2; possible D gene TRBD1, 6 bases. The length of the CDR3 is 15 residues. CDR1 and CDR2 from the germline V gene are SGDLS and YYNGEE. V was cut by 4 bases and J by 4 bases, with 17 bases left in between. The CDR3 loop reads CASSLSGGGLYGYTF. The CDR3 nucleotides are TGTGCCAGCAGCCTCTCCGGGGGGGGCCTCTATGGCTACACCTTC.

J is TRBJ2-2 and V is TRBV7-3; no firm D call. V was pared by 2 bases and J by 7 bases, with 8 bases between. There are 13 residues in the CDR3. In germline, CDR1 is SGHTA, CDR2 FQGTGA. CDR3: CASSLDFNGELFF. Here the CDR3 DNA reads TGTGCCAGCAGCTTAGACTTCAACGGGGAGCTGTTTTTT.

The J gene is TRBJ2-1, the V gene TRBV6-1; 7 positions agree with TRBD2. The CDR3 is 17 residues long. CDR1 and CDR2 from the germline V gene are MNHNS and SASEGT. Trimming removed 4 bases from V and 0 bases from J; junction bases left unmatched: 9. The CDR3 loop is CASSAGVAGSSYNEQFF. In DNA, the CDR3 is TGTGCCAGCAGTGCCGGGGTAGCGGGTAGCTCCTACAATGAGCAGTTCTTC.

The chain combines TRBV5-1 with TRBJ1-2, with a tentative D call TRBD1 (5 bases). The CDR3 contains 14 residues. CDR1 and CDR2 (germline): SGHRS, YFSETQ. V was cut by 4 bases and J by 8 bases, with 18 bases left in between. The CDR3 spells CASSPDTSVGGYTF. The CDR3 DNA follows: TGCGCCAGCAGCCCGGACACTTCTGTCGGCGGCTACACCTTC.

V usage is TRBV24-1 and J usage is TRBJ2-3, with D maybe TRBD2 (6 bases). This CDR3 contains 15 residues. Germline V gene lookup returns CDR1 KGHDR and CDR2 SFDVKD. V was clipped by 2 bases and J by 4 bases, with 12 bases between them. This CDR3 is CATSDWDWVADTQYF. The DNA of the CDR3 is TGTGCCACCAGTGATTGGGACTGGGTGGCAGATACGCAGTATTTT.